These 31 T cell receptor beta chains were sequenced from one sample in a study of technical replicates of blood from four donors. This table comes from immunoSEQ multiplex PCR, and its TCRdb copy is limited to in-frame clones, with some not included. This table has 70,000 to 95,000 clones, 90% to 95% appearing once. Sequencing used T cells isolated from PBMCs. The receptors were sampled from a human donor in good health.

V and J are TRBV6-5 and TRBJ1-6; D unclear. Trimming took off 2 bases at V and 8 bases at J, with 13 bases between the two ends. The CDR3 consists of 15 residues. Germline V gene data show CDR1 as MNHEY and CDR2 as SVGAGI. The CDR3 sequence: CASSYRYSFDSPLHF. The CDR3 region has the DNA TGTGCCAGCAGTTACCGCTATTCTTTTGATTCACCCCTCCACTTT.

The V call is TRBV27, the J call TRBJ2-2; D perhaps matches TRBD1 (6 bases). V shed 8 bases and J shed 6 bases, with 19 bases lying between them. CDR3 size: 15 residues. CDR1 MNHEY and CDR2 SMNVEV come from the germline V gene (reference sequence). DNA of the CDR3: TGTGCCAGCGGAACCCAACCGACAGGTGCCGGGGAGCTGTTTTTT. It specifies CASGTQPTGAGELFF.

The gene calls are TRBV11-2 and TRBJ2-1, with a tentative D call TRBD2 (5 bases). Germline values: CDR1 SGHAT, CDR2 FQNNGV. V shed 6 bases and J shed 2 bases, with 14 bases lying between them. This CDR3 is 15 amino acids long. Here the CDR3 reads CASSPGLATYNEQFF. CDR3 DNA: TGTGCCAGCAGTCCGGGTCTAGCCACCTACAATGAGCAGTTCTTC. The variable domain in full, with the rest retrieved from reference TRBV11-2 and TRBJ2-1, is EAGVAQSPRYKIIEKRQSVAFWCNPISGHATLYWYQQILGQGPKLLIQFQNNGVVDDSQLPKDRFSAERLKGVDSTLKIQPAKLEDSAVYLCASSPGLATYNEQFFGPGTRLTVL.

Written as DNA, the CDR3 is TGCGCCAGCAGCTTGGGGACCGGGACAGGGGAAAACACCATATATTTT. It specifies CASSLGTGTGENTIYF. The rearrangement links TRBV5-1 to TRBJ1-3; 10 nucleotides match TRBD1. The CDR3 has 16 residues. Trimming removed 0 bases from V and 6 bases from J; junction bases left unmatched: 6. In germline, CDR1 is SGHRS, CDR2 YFSETQ.

This sequence joins TRBV11-2 and TRBJ2-7, with TRBD2 identical over 8 bases. Trimming took 5 bases from V and 2 from J; bases not matched to a gene: 11. Germline CDR1 and CDR2: SGHAT and FQNNGV. The length of the CDR3 is 16 residues. CDR3 protein: CASSPRGAGGAYEQYF. Here the CDR3 DNA reads TGTGCCAGCAGCCCCCGCGGGGCGGGAGGAGCCTACGAGCAGTACTTC. Filled out from reference TRBV11-2 and TRBJ2-7, the complete variable domain reads EAGVAQSPRYKIIEKRQSVAFWCNPISGHATLYWYQQILGQGPKLLIQFQNNGVVDDSQLPKDRFSAERLKGVDSTLKIQPAKLEDSAVYLCASSPRGAGGAYEQYFGPGTRLTVT.

The CDR3 protein is CASSVGVANEKLFF. The DNA of the CDR3 is TGTGCCAGCAGCGTAGGAGTTGCGAATGAAAAACTGTTTTTT. The chain is built from TRBV9 and TRBJ1-4; D is unresolved. Germline CDR1 is SGDLS and CDR2 is YYNGEE. Trimming removed 0 bases from V and 5 bases from J, with 8 bases in between. This CDR3 has 14 residues.

The chain has TRBV5-1 and TRBJ2-1, with 8 bases aligning to TRBD2. Trimming took 4 bases from V and 5 from J; bases not matched to a gene: 11. The CDR3 runs to 16 residues. In germline, CDR1 is SGHRS, CDR2 YFSETQ. The CDR3 nucleotides are TGCGCCAGCAGCGCCCCAACCGGGACTAGTAACAATGAGCAGTTCTTC. It encodes CASSAPTGTSNNEQFF.

The chain couples TRBV28 to TRBJ2-7; no firm D call. The V end was cut by 3 bases, the J end by 2 bases, with 8 bases between. This CDR3 has 13 residues. The germline V gene encodes CDR1 MDHEN and CDR2 SYDVKM. The CDR3: CASSLTGAYEQYF. CDR3 coding DNA: TGTGCCAGCAGTTTGACGGGTGCCTACGAGCAGTACTTC.

This sequence joins TRBV15 and TRBJ2-1; possibly TRBD1 for D (6 bases). The CDR3 is 15 residues long. The V end was cut by 9 bases, the J end by 4 bases, with 19 bases between. Germline V gives CDR1 LNHNV, CDR2 YYDKDF (reference sequence). CDR3: CATTRGTIRYNEQFF. CDR3 DNA: TGTGCCACTACCAGGGGTACTATCCGTTACAATGAGCAGTTCTTC.

This chain connects TRBV28 to TRBJ2-3; maybe TRBD2 (5 bases). CDR1 and CDR2 from the germline V gene are MDHEN and SYDVKM. This CDR3 is built from 13 residues. Trimming removed 6 bases at V and 6 bases at J, with 13 bases between. The CDR3 bases are TGTGCCAGCAGCTCTAGGTGGGAGGATACGCAGTATTTT. Translated: CASSSRWEDTQYF.

The gene calls are TRBV18 and TRBJ2-7, with unresolved D. The V gene lost 9 bases and the J gene lost 4 bases, with 19 bases spanning the gap. This CDR3 comprises 14 residues. Germline V gives CDR1 KGHSH, CDR2 LQKENI. CDR3 sequence (DNA): TGTGCCAGTCAATCGGGTGCCAACAAGTACGAGCAGTACTTC. Encoded protein: CASQSGANKYEQYF.

The J gene is TRBJ1-3, the V gene TRBV9, with D possibly TRBD1 on 6 matching bases. The CDR3 is 15 amino acids. Between the trimmed V and J ends, which lost 4 bases and 0 bases, there was a span of 11 bases. From germline, CDR1 is SGDLS and CDR2 YYNGEE. The CDR3 loop reads CASSSDRSSGNTIYF. DNA for the CDR3: TGTGCCAGCAGCTCCGACAGGTCCTCTGGAAACACCATATATTTT. Looking up the rest from reference TRBV9 and TRBJ1-3 gives the full variable domain: DSGVTQTPKHLITATGQRVTLRCSPRSGDLSVYWYQQSLDQGLQFLIQYYNGEERAKGNILERFSAQQFPDLHSELNLSSLELGDSALYFCASSSDRSSGNTIYFGEGSWLTVV.

This chain connects TRBV15 to TRBJ1-5; D gene unclear. V dropped 2 bases and J dropped 0 bases, with 14 bases sitting between them. Germline CDR1 is LNHNV and CDR2 is YYDKDF (reference sequence). The CDR3 has 17 amino acids. This CDR3 reads CATSRFWAGLSNQPQHF. The CDR3 DNA is TGTGCCACCAGCAGATTCTGGGCAGGCCTTAGCAATCAGCCCCAGCATTTT.

V is TRBV7-9 and J is TRBJ2-7; D remains ambiguous. The germline CDR1 and CDR2 sequences are SEHNR and FQNEAQ (reference sequence). The V and J ends lost 2 bases and 3 bases respectively, with 2 bases between them. The CDR3 contains 11 residues. The CDR3, as DNA: TGTGCCAGCAGCTTACTCTACGAGCAGTACTTC. Encoded protein: CASSLLYEQYF.

The rearrangement joins TRBV15 to TRBJ1-2, with D unresolved. V was cut by 3 bases and J by 6 bases, with 8 bases left in between. The germline V gene encodes CDR1 LNHNV and CDR2 YYDKDF (reference sequence). This CDR3 has 12 amino acids. The DNA for the CDR3 is TGTGCCACCAGCAGGGACGGGAATGGCTACACCTTC. Protein: CATSRDGNGYTF.

This chain uses TRBV28 with TRBJ2-3, with 7 bases lining up with TRBD1. This CDR3 region has 17 residues. With V trimmed by 6 bases and J by 2 bases, 14 bases remained unmatched. Germline V gene data show CDR1 as MDHEN and CDR2 as SYDVKM. The CDR3, as DNA: TGTGCCAGCAGCCAAAATGATCGGACAGGAAACACAGATACGCAGTATTTT. Residues: CASSQNDRTGNTDTQYF. Full variable domain (outside the CDR3, taken from reference TRBV28 and TRBJ2-3): DVKVTQSSRYLVKRTGEKVFLECVQDMDHENMFWYRQDPGLGLRLIYFSYDVKMKEKGDIPEGYSVSREKKERFSLILESASTNQTSMYLCASSQNDRTGNTDTQYFGPGTRLTVL.

CDR3 in amino acids: CASSLVPGSGEAFF. In DNA, the CDR3 is TGCGCCAGCAGCTTGGTTCCCGGGAGTGGAGAAGCTTTCTTT. This chain links TRBV5-1 with TRBJ1-1; no firm D call. Germline values: CDR1 SGHRS, CDR2 YFSETQ. The ends were cut back, 0 bases at V and 8 bases at J, with 14 bases in the middle. The CDR3 is made up of 14 amino acids.

The table lists this clone with a few counts. The rearrangement joins TRBV29-1 to TRBJ1-5, with a possible D match to TRBD1 (6 bases). The CDR3 is 13 residues long. V lost 5 bases and J lost 5, with 13 bases in between. Looked up from germline, CDR1 is SQVTM and CDR2 is ANQGSEA. The chain's CDR3 is CSVSGDMYQPQHF. CDR3 DNA: TGCAGCGTTAGTGGGGACATGTATCAGCCCCAGCATTTT.

The genes are TRBV6-1 and TRBJ1-6; D may be TRBD1 (6 bases). Germline V gene data show CDR1 as MNHNS and CDR2 as SASEGT. There are 13 residues in the CDR3. V was cut by 9 bases and J by 5 bases, with 11 bases left in between. CDR3 coding DNA: TGTGCCAGACGCCGGGACAATAATTCACCCCTCCACTTT. Translation gives CARRRDNNSPLHF.

The chain employs TRBV28 and TRBJ2-7; 8 bases align to TRBD2. The trim removed 6 bases at V and 5 bases at J, leaving 3 bases unmatched. The CDR3 runs to 12 residues. Germline V gene lookup returns CDR1 MDHEN and CDR2 SYDVKM. The CDR3, as DNA: TGTGCCAGCAGCCCCGGGGGGGACGAGCAGTACTTC. This encodes CASSPGGDEQYF.

V is TRBV28 and J is TRBJ2-7; 9 bases match TRBD1. Germline CDR1 and CDR2: MDHEN and SYDVKM. The CDR3 consists of 14 residues. The junction had 6 bases not matched to a gene; V was cut back by 3 bases and J by 6 bases. The CDR3 is CASSFTGGNAEQYF. The CDR3 bases are TGTGCCAGCAGTTTCACAGGGGGCAACGCCGAGCAGTACTTC.

This sequence joins TRBV19 and TRBJ2-7; 7 nucleotides align to TRBD2. Germline V gene data show CDR1 as LNHDA and CDR2 as SQIVND (reference sequence). The J segment lost 0 bases and the V segment lost 5 bases, leaving 4 bases of the junction unmatched. The CDR3 is 14 amino acids. The CDR3 protein is CASSLASGSYEQYF. The CDR3 DNA sequence: TGTGCCAGTAGTTTGGCTAGCGGCTCCTACGAGCAGTACTTC.

This chain connects TRBV5-1 to TRBJ2-2; 7 bases line up with TRBD1. Trimming took 2 bases from V and 1 from J; bases not matched to a gene: 8. There are 17 residues in the CDR3. The germline gives CDR1 SGHRS, CDR2 YFSETQ. CDR3 in DNA: TGCGCCAGCAGCTTATGGGGGCAGGGGGAGAACACCGGGGAGCTGTTTTTT. Translation gives CASSLWGQGENTGELFF. Full variable domain (outside the CDR3, taken from reference TRBV5-1 and TRBJ2-2): KAGVTQTPRYLIKTRGQQVTLSCSPISGHRSVSWYQQTPGQGLQFLFEYFSETQRNKGNFPGRFSGRQFSNSRSEMNVSTLELGDSALYLCASSLWGQGENTGELFFGEGSRLTVL.

This chain connects TRBV10-1 to TRBJ2-1, with 7 bases aligning to TRBD2. Germline CDR1 reads WNHNN; CDR2 reads SYGVQD (reference sequence). The CDR3 has 15 residues. The J segment lost 4 bases and the V segment lost 0 bases, leaving 3 bases of the junction unmatched. In DNA form, the CDR3 reads TGCGCCAGCAGTGAGTCCCGGGGGGATTACAATGAGCAGTTCTTC. The encoded protein is CASSESRGDYNEQFF.

The V call is TRBV10-3, the J call TRBJ2-1; maybe TRBD1 (5 bases). Between the trimmed V and J ends, which lost 7 bases and 8 bases, there was a span of 12 bases. In germline, CDR1 is ENHRY, CDR2 SYGVKD. The CDR3 runs to 12 residues. The CDR3 here is CAINTEGDEQFF. DNA for the CDR3: TGTGCCATCAACACCGAAGGGGATGAGCAGTTCTTC.

The CDR3 sequence is CASSRWGLNTGELFF. CDR3 in DNA: TGTGCCAGTAGTCGGTGGGGCCTGAACACCGGGGAGCTGTTTTTT. The chain carries TRBV19 and TRBJ2-2, with a weak D call TRBD1 (5 bases). This CDR3 is built from 15 residues. Germline assignment: CDR1 LNHDA and CDR2 SQIVND (reference sequence). V was cut by 5 bases and J by 1 base, with 11 bases left in between. The full variable domain, rest sourced from reference TRBV19 and TRBJ2-2, is DGGITQSPKYLFRKEGQNVTLSCEQNLNHDAMYWYRQDPGQGLRLIYYSQIVNDFQKGDIAEGYSVSREKKESFPLTVTSAQKNPTAFYLCASSRWGLNTGELFFGEGSRLTVL.

The chain's CDR3 is CASSIMTAQNQPQHF. CDR3 sequence (DNA): TGTGCCAGTAGTATAATGACAGCTCAAAATCAGCCCCAGCATTTT. The rearrangement links TRBV19 to TRBJ1-5; possibly TRBD1 for D (5 bases). The CDR3 consists of 15 residues. Looked up from germline, CDR1 is LNHDA and CDR2 is SQIVND (reference sequence). V gave up 2 bases and J gave up 4 bases, with 12 bases separating them.

The chain has TRBV28 and TRBJ2-7; the D gene is possibly TRBD1 (6 bases). Looked up from germline, CDR1 is MDHEN and CDR2 is SYDVKM. This CDR3 contains 12 residues. V was trimmed by 10 bases and J by 2 bases, leaving 12 bases between them. CDR3: CAIAGVPYEQYF. The CDR3 region has the DNA TGTGCCATTGCAGGGGTCCCCTACGAGCAGTACTTC. Full variable domain (remainder filled in from reference TRBV28 and TRBJ2-7): DVKVTQSSRYLVKRTGEKVFLECVQDMDHENMFWYRQDPGLGLRLIYFSYDVKMKEKGDIPEGYSVSREKKERFSLILESASTNQTSMYLCAIAGVPYEQYFGPGTRLTVT.

The chain couples TRBV5-1 to TRBJ1-3; a weak D match, TRBD1 (5 bases). CDR3 length equals 15 residues. The V end was cut by 4 bases, the J end by 4 bases, with 15 bases between. CDR1 is SGHRS and CDR2 is YFSETQ in the germline V gene. CDR3 nucleotide sequence: TGCGCCAGCAGCCCTGACAGAGGTTCGGGAAACACCATATATTTT. Translated, it gives CASSPDRGSGNTIYF. Based on the CDR3 plus reference TRBV5-1 and TRBJ1-3, the full variable domain is KAGVTQTPRYLIKTRGQQVTLSCSPISGHRSVSWYQQTPGQGLQFLFEYFSETQRNKGNFPGRFSGRQFSNSRSEMNVSTLELGDSALYLCASSPDRGSGNTIYFGEGSWLTVV.

This chain uses TRBV5-1 with TRBJ2-5; D is perhaps TRBD1 (5 bases). This CDR3 region has 13 residues. Germline V CDR1 and CDR2: SGHRS, YFSETQ. The V end lost 2 bases, the J end lost 1 base, and 6 bases lay between the germline ends. The CDR3: CASSFQGQETQYF. CDR3 bases: TGCGCCAGCAGCTTCCAGGGCCAAGAGACCCAGTACTTC.

Only one count was recorded for this clone. This chain links TRBV5-5 with TRBJ2-6; D is uncertain. V was clipped by 2 bases and J by 1 base, with 10 bases between them. The CDR3 extends over 16 amino acids. Germline assignment: CDR1 SGHKS and CDR2 YYEKEE (reference sequence). In nucleotides, the CDR3 is TGTGCCAGCAGCTTTATGACTCCTTCTGGGGCCAACGTCCTGACTTTC. Its protein is CASSFMTPSGANVLTF.